This T cell receptor beta chain was sequenced during a study of blood T cell repertoires in COVID-19. Turning to the study itself: In each case, the material was cDNA or gDNA derived from T cells, B-cell-depleted T cells, or PBMCs.

Authors' data handling: Estimation of nucleated cell counts was performed using reference gene primer amplification. Assay: immunoSEQ multiplex PCR; the TCRdb copy retains only in-frame clones and omits some. The DNA gave D and trimming, while V, J and clone size come from that table. Among around 53,000 clones, approximately 84% were seen once, and the ten largest hold approximately 17%. The CDR3 runs 16 residues. Looked up from germline, CDR1 is SEHNR and CDR2 is FQNEAQ (reference sequence). J gave up 4 bases and V 8 bases, and 15 bases lay outside the gene matches. The rearrangement links TRBV7-9 to TRBJ2-7, with 9 bases fitting TRBD1. Source material: peripheral blood. The TCR sequence derives from a man between 65 and 79 years old with active COVID-19. The CDR3 bases are TGTGCCAGCTCCACCGAGGTTGGGACAGGGAAGTACGAGCAGTACTTC. Amino acids: CASSTEVGTGKYEQYF. Based on the CDR3 plus reference TRBV7-9 and TRBJ2-7, the full variable domain is DTGVSQNPRHKITKRGQNVTFRCDPISEHNRLYWYRQTLGQGPEFLTYFQNEAQLEKSRLLSDRFSAERPKGSFSTLEIQRTEQGDSAMYLCASSTEVGTGKYEQYFGPGTRLTVT.